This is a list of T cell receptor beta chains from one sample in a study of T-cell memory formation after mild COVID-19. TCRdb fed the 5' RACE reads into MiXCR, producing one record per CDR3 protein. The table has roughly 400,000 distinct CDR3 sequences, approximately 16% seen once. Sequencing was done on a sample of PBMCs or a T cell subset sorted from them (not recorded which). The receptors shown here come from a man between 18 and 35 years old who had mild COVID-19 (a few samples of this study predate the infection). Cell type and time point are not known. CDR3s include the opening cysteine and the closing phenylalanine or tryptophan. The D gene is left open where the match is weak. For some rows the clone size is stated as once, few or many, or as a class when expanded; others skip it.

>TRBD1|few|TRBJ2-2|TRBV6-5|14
CASSLTGLSGELFF
TGTGCCAGCAGCCTGACAGGGCTTAGCGGGGAGCTGTTTTTT
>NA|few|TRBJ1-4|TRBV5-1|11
CASSLDEKLFF
TGCGCCAGCAGCTTGGACGAAAAACTGTTTTTT
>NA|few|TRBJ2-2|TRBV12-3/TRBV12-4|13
CASSLLAVGELFF
TGTGCCAGCAGTTTACTAGCTGTCGGGGAGCTGTTTTTT
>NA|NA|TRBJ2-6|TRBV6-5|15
CASSYTLSGANVLTF
TGTGCCAGCAGTTACACTCTATCTGGGGCCAACGTCCTGACTTTC
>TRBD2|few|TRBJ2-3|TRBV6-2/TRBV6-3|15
CASSYQRGATDTQYF
TGTGCCAGCAGTTACCAGCGGGGGGCCACAGATACGCAGTATTTT
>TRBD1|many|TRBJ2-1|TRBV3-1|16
CASSLGQGDSYNEQFF
TGTGCCAGCAGCCTCGGACAGGGGGACTCCTACAATGAGCAGTTCTTC
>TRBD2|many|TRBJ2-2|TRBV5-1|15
CASSSQGGDTGELFF
TGCGCCAGCAGCTCCCAGGGAGGGGACACCGGGGAGCTGTTTTTT
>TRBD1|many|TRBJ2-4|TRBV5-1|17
CASSRETGGAPKNIQYF
TGCGCCAGCAGCCGTGAAACAGGGGGCGCTCCCAAAAACATTCAGTACTTC
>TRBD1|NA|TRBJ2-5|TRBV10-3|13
CAIQSTGEETQYF
TGTGCCATCCAATCGACAGGGGAAGAGACCCAGTACTTC
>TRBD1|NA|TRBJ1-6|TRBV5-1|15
CASSAQTGGGSPLHF
TGCGCCAGCAGCGCCCAGACAGGGGGCGGTTCACCCCTCCACTTT
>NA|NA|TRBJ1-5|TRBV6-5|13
CASSHDTDQPQHF
TGTGCCAGCAGTCACGACACTGATCAGCCCCAGCATTTT
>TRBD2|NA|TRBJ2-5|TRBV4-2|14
CASSQAGGHETQYF
TGTGCCAGCAGCCAAGCGGGGGGGCACGAGACCCAGTACTTC
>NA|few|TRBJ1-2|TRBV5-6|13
CASSFPRGDGYTF
TGTGCCAGCAGCTTCCCACGCGGGGACGGCTACACCTTC
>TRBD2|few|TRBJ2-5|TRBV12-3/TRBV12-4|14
CASSLREGLETQYF
TGTGCCAGCAGTTTAAGGGAGGGGCTGGAGACCCAGTACTTC
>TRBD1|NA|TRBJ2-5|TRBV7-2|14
CASSLRQGRETQYF
TGTGCCAGCAGCTTGAGACAGGGCCGAGAGACCCAGTACTTC
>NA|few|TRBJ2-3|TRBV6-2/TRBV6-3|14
CASLDSASTDTQYF
TGTGCCAGCTTGGACAGTGCTAGCACAGATACGCAGTATTTT
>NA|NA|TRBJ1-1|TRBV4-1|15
CASSQEGASHTEAFF
TGCGCCAGCAGCCAAGAGGGCGCATCCCACACTGAAGCTTTCTTT
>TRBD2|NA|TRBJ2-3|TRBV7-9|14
CASSPGTSGVTQYF
TGTGCCAGCAGCCCCGGGACTAGCGGGGTTACGCAGTATTTT
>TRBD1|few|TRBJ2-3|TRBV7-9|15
CASSSRTGFTDTQYF
TGTGCCAGCAGCTCACGGACAGGGTTTACAGATACGCAGTATTTT
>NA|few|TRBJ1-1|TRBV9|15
CASSVGGLTNTEAFF
TGTGCCAGCAGCGTCGGCGGGCTCACGAACACTGAAGCTTTCTTT
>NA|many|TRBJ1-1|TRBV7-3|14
CASSLTGRDTEAFF
TGTGCCAGCAGCTTAACGGGTCGGGACACTGAAGCTTTCTTT
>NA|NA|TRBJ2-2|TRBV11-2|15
CASSLDRPGSRELFF
TGTGCCAGCAGCTTGGACCGCCCGGGGTCGCGGGAGCTGTTTTTT
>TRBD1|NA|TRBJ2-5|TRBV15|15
CATSRDKPGGETQYF
TGTGCCACCAGCAGAGATAAACCAGGGGGAGAGACCCAGTACTTC
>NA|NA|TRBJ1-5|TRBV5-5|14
CASSLTTGVGAQHF
TGTGCCAGCAGCTTGACGACCGGGGTAGGGGCCCAGCATTTT
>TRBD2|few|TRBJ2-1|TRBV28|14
CASQTSGSRNEQFF
TGTGCCAGTCAGACTAGCGGTTCCCGCAATGAGCAGTTCTTC
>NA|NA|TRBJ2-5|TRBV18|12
CASSPAQETQYF
TGTGCCAGCTCCCCGGCCCAAGAGACCCAGTACTTC
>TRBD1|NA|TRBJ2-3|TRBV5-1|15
CASSYDRVSTDTQYF
TGCGCCAGCAGCTACGACAGGGTTAGCACAGATACGCAGTATTTT
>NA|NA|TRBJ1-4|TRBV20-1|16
CSALLPRGRVNEKLFF
TGCAGTGCTCTCCTCCCCAGGGGCCGGGTTAATGAAAAACTGTTTTTT
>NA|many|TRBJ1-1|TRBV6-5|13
CASTGTVNTEAFF
TGTGCCAGCACGGGCACGGTCAACACTGAAGCTTTCTTT
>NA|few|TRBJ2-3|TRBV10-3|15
CAISRQQRVTDTQYF
TGTGCCATCAGTCGCCAACAAAGGGTCACAGATACGCAGTATTTT
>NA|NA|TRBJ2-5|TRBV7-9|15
CASSPKSGSQETQYF
TGTGCCAGCAGCCCCAAGTCAGGGTCACAAGAGACCCAGTACTTC
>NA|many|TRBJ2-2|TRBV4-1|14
CASSQAANTGELFF
TGCGCCAGCAGCCAAGCGGCGAACACCGGGGAGCTGTTTTTT
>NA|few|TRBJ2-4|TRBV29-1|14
CSVRGDLSKNIQYF
TGCAGCGTAAGAGGGGACTTGAGCAAAAACATTCAGTACTTC
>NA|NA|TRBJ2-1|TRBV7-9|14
CASIRSGGNNEQFF
TGTGCCAGCATTCGAAGTGGCGGAAACAATGAGCAGTTCTTC
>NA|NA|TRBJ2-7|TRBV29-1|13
CSVESPGYYEQYF
TGCAGCGTTGAATCTCCAGGGTACTACGAGCAGTACTTC
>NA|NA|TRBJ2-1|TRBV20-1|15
CSARVGFLGINEQFF
TGCAGTGCTAGAGTGGGCTTCTTGGGGATCAATGAGCAGTTCTTC
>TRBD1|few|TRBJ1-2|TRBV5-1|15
CASSLGDREEDGYTF
TGCGCCAGCAGCTTGGGGGACAGGGAGGAGGATGGCTACACCTTC
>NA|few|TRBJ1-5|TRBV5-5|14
CASSPGQQPQPQHF
TGTGCCAGCAGCCCCGGACAGCAGCCCCAGCCCCAGCATTTT
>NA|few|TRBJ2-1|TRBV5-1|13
CASSLGGVMGQFF
TGCGCCAGCAGCTTGGGAGGGGTAATGGGGCAGTTCTTC
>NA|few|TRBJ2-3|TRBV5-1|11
CASSRDATQYF
TGCGCCAGCAGCCGAGACGCTACGCAGTATTTT